The 32 T cell receptor beta chains below come from one sample, sequenced in a study of Graves' ophthalmopathy and Graves' hyperthyroidism. RNA transcripts yielded amplified TCR beta CDR3 regions. Second-round multiplex PCR came after a first-round RT-PCR that employed HTBI primers. TCRdb reanalysed the multiplex PCR reads using MiXCR and keeps one entry per CDR3 protein. Of about 370,000 distinct CDR3 sequences listed, 17% are singletons. The sample comprised peripheral blood. These receptors came from an adult woman with stable Graves' hyperthyroidism.

In its sample, this clonotype was seen many times. V usage is TRBV10-3 and J usage is TRBJ2-7; 11 positions match TRBD2. Germline V gene sequence: CDR1 ENHRY, CDR2 SYGVKD. The ends lost 10 bases at V and 5 bases at J; junction bases unmatched: 7. The CDR3 runs to 13 residues. CDR3 nucleotide sequence: TGTGCCACCCGGAAGGGACTAGCGGACGAGCAGTACTTC. It yields the protein CATRKGLADEQYF.

This clonotype was counted many times. V is TRBV7-8 and J is TRBJ2-7; D unclear. The V end was cut by 5 bases, the J end by 2 bases, with 22 bases between. The CDR3 has 17 residues. CDR1 is SGHVS, CDR2 FQNEAQ, per germline. The CDR3: CASSNPPQRSLTYEQYF. For the CDR3, the DNA is TGTGCCAGCAGCAATCCCCCACAACGGAGCCTCACCTACGAGCAGTACTTC.

This clonotype was seen repeatedly, ten times or more. V usage is TRBV28 and J usage is TRBJ2-7, with a possible D match to TRBD2 (5 bases). CDR3 length equals 16 residues. V was pared by 6 bases and J by 2 bases, with 20 bases between. CDR1 and CDR2 from the germline V gene are MDHEN and SYDVKM. For the CDR3, the DNA is TGTGCCAGCAGCCCGAATGCGCTTCTAGCTACCTACGAGCAGTACTTC. It codes for CASSPNALLATYEQYF.

At least ten counts were recorded for this clonotype. The gene calls are TRBV27 and TRBJ1-1; D is perhaps TRBD1 (5 bases). Germline V gene sequence: CDR1 MNHEY, CDR2 SMNVEV (reference sequence). The CDR3 spans 15 residues. V lost 2 bases and J lost 0, with 10 bases in between. The DNA of the CDR3 is TGTGCCAGCAGTTTACGGGGCCCAATGAACACTGAAGCTTTCTTT. Encoded protein: CASSLRGPMNTEAFF.

The table lists this clonotype with many counts. The chain has TRBV9 and TRBJ2-3; TRBD2 matches 9 bases. The CDR3 is made up of 19 amino acids. Germline CDR1 is SGDLS and CDR2 is YYNGEE. V was clipped by 9 bases and J by 1 base; unmatched bases: 21. CDR3 coding DNA: TGTGCCATCCCCCACGGGACTAGCCCTTTGAGGGGTGGCACAGATACGCAGTATTTT. Its protein is CAIPHGTSPLRGGTDTQYF.

The table lists this clonotype with many counts. The chain employs TRBV6-2 or TRBV6-3 and TRBJ2-7, with D possibly matching TRBD1 (6 bases). The germline gives CDR1 MNHEY, CDR2 SVGEGT. Trimming pared 2 bases from V and 2 bases from J, leaving 10 bases between. This CDR3 is 14 amino acids long. The CDR3 loop is CASSYPDRTYEQYF. CDR3 bases: TGTGCCAGCAGTTACCCCGACAGGACCTACGAGCAGTACTTC.

The chain is built from TRBV20-1 and TRBJ2-7, with 10 bases identical to TRBD2. With 1 base clipped from V and 6 bases from J, the junction kept 9 bases outside the gene matches. This CDR3 region has 15 residues. Germline lookup yields CDR1 DFQATT and CDR2 SNEGSKA (reference sequence). The CDR3: CSARVSGRVNSEQYF. CDR3 in DNA: TGCAGTGCTAGAGTCAGCGGGAGGGTGAATAGCGAGCAGTACTTC.

The sample holds many counts of this clonotype. V gene TRBV12-3 or TRBV12-4 combines with J gene TRBJ1-6; D ambiguous. V gave up 4 bases and J gave up 7 bases, with 11 bases separating them. The CDR3 runs to 14 residues. CDR3 residues: CASSSGNNNSPLHF. The CDR3, as DNA: TGTGCCAGCAGTTCGGGAAATAACAATTCACCCCTCCACTTT.

Many counts were recorded for this clonotype. The V and J genes are TRBV5-1 and TRBJ2-2; TRBD1 is a possible D gene (6 bases). Germline lookup yields CDR1 SGHRS and CDR2 YFSETQ. V was clipped by 5 bases and J by 4 bases, with 18 bases between them. The CDR3 has 16 residues. CDR3 nucleotides: TGCGCCAGCAGACTAAATCCAGGGGAAAGCACCGGGGAGCTGTTTTTT. It specifies CASRLNPGESTGELFF.

The gene calls are TRBV24-1 and TRBJ2-2, with 8 nucleotides matching TRBD1. The germline V gene has CDR1 KGHDR and CDR2 SFDVKD. The V segment lost 6 bases and the J segment 2 bases; nucleotides outside the gene matches: 13. This CDR3 is 18 amino acids long. CDR3 in amino acids: CATSTGQGAKYNTGELFF. CDR3 DNA sequence: TGTGCCACCAGTACTGGGCAGGGGGCAAAGTATAACACCGGGGAGCTGTTTTTT.

In its sample, this clonotype was seen many times. The chain links TRBV19 to TRBJ1-3; D is undetermined. V was trimmed by 4 bases and J by 0 bases, leaving 13 bases between them. CDR3 length: 16 residues. Germline-derived CDR1 and CDR2 are LNHDA and SQIVND (reference sequence). The CDR3 loop is CASSNTAAYSGNTIYF. The CDR3 nucleotides are TGTGCCAGTAGTAATACCGCTGCCTACTCTGGAAACACCATATATTTT.

This clonotype occurred many times. V usage is TRBV6-6 and J usage is TRBJ1-6, with D unresolved. Trimming took off 6 bases at V and 10 bases at J, with 19 bases between the two ends. Germline V gene lookup returns CDR1 MNHNY and CDR2 SVGAGI (reference sequence). The CDR3 sequence is 15 residues long. The CDR3: CASSYEHGTRSPLHF. The CDR3 bases are TGTGCCAGCAGCTACGAGCACGGAACGCGATCACCCCTCCACTTT.

This clonotype was seen at least ten times. The V and J genes are TRBV12-3 or TRBV12-4 and TRBJ2-2; tentative D call: TRBD1 (6 bases). V was shortened by 3 bases and J by 5 bases, with 10 bases between the two germline ends. CDR3 length equals 14 residues. The CDR3 loop reads CASSLGRGTGELFF. The DNA of the CDR3 is TGTGCCAGCAGTTTGGGCAGGGGTACCGGGGAGCTGTTTTTT.

The V and J genes are TRBV19 and TRBJ1-5; D is ambiguous. The CDR3 spans 13 residues. The V gene lost 6 bases and the J gene lost 7 bases, with 13 bases spanning the gap. Germline-derived CDR1 and CDR2 are LNHDA and SQIVND (reference sequence). CDR3 region: CASSLHELQPQHF. CDR3 nucleotide sequence: TGTGCCAGTAGCCTACATGAGCTCCAGCCCCAGCATTTT. Combining the CDR3 with reference TRBV19 and TRBJ1-5 gives the whole variable domain DGGITQSPKYLFRKEGQNVTLSCEQNLNHDAMYWYRQDPGQGLRLIYYSQIVNDFQKGDIAEGYSVSREKKESFPLTVTSAQKNPTAFYLCASSLHELQPQHFGDGTRLSIL.

There are many counts of this clonotype. The chain uses TRBV3-1 and TRBJ1-2; D gene ambiguous. Per the germline V gene, CDR1 is LGHDT and CDR2 is YNNKEL (reference sequence). The length of the CDR3 is 15 residues. Trimming removed 2 bases at V and 5 bases at J, with 15 bases between. Written as DNA, the CDR3 is TGTGCCAGCAGCCAATACGGGGAGGGTCCGTATGGCTACACCTTC. Translated, it gives CASSQYGEGPYGYTF.

As to this clonotype: A much larger clone lies a single base off, so this may be a read error. The V gene is TRBV10-3, the J gene TRBJ1-1, with 10 bases aligning to TRBD1. CDR1 is ENHRY, CDR2 SYGVKD, per germline. The junction had 15 bases not matched to a gene; V was cut back by 11 bases and J by 3 bases. The CDR3 contains 16 residues. The CDR3 spells CASSGASTGGYTEAFF. The CDR3 nucleotides are TGTGCCTCCTCGGGGGCCTCGACAGGGGGCTACACTGAAGCTTTCTTT.

This clonotype was recorded at least ten times. The J gene is TRBJ2-5, the V gene TRBV10-3, with D perhaps matching TRBD1 or TRBD2 (5 bases each). V was shortened by 0 bases and J by 5 bases, with 10 bases between the two germline ends. This CDR3 is 14 amino acids long. Germline CDR1 ENHRY, CDR2 SYGVKD. The DNA for the CDR3 is TGTGCCATCAGTGAGTCCACCGAGGGGGAGACCCAGTACTTC. Translating gives CAISESTEGETQYF.

This clonotype has only a few counts. An end of the junction does not agree with germline; a read error may underlie this. The chain couples TRBV2 to TRBJ2-5; 7 bases fit TRBD2. Germline V lookup: CDR1 SNHLY, CDR2 FYNNEI. The CDR3 totals 13 residues. The CDR3 bases are TGCGCCAGCAGTGGGGGGGAGGAAGAGACCCAGTACTTC. Its translation: CASSGGEEETQYF.

This clonotype was counted ten times or more. The genes are TRBV7-2 and TRBJ2-7, with D tentatively TRBD2 (6 bases). V lost 4 bases and J lost 3, with 13 bases in between. Germline V gene sequence: CDR1 SGHTA, CDR2 FQGNSA. CDR3 length: 14 residues. As DNA, the CDR3 is TGTGCCAGCAGCTCCCTTGGGACTCTCTACGAGCAGTACTTC. It specifies CASSSLGTLYEQYF.

V usage is TRBV30 and J usage is TRBJ1-2; D unclear. The V and J ends lost 4 bases and 0 bases respectively, with 6 bases between them. CDR3 length: 12 residues. Germline lookup yields CDR1 GTSNPN and CDR2 SVGIG (reference sequence). CDR3 sequence: CAWTVTNYGYTF. The CDR3 DNA reads as TGTGCCTGGACTGTTACTAACTATGGCTACACCTTC. The whole variable domain, remainder taken from reference TRBV30 and TRBJ1-2, is SQTIHQWPATLVQPVGSPLSLECTVEGTSNPNLYWYRQAAGRGLQLLFYSVGIGQISSEVPQNLSASRPQDRQFILSSKKLLLSDSGFYLCAWTVTNYGYTFGSGTRLTVV.

This clonotype has a handful of counts. Possible read error: a much larger clone is one base away. The chain combines TRBV12-3 or TRBV12-4 with TRBJ2-7; 8 bases fit TRBD2. This CDR3 comprises 19 residues. DNA of the CDR3: TGTGCCAGCAGTTTTTCGCGGGGGGCAAAGCGGGCAAACTCCTGCGAGCAGTACTTC. Translation: CASSFSRGAKRANSCEQYF.

This clonotype was counted many times. J is TRBJ2-6 and V is TRBV25-1; D possibly corresponds to TRBD2 (6 bases). This CDR3 region has 16 residues. CDR1 and CDR2 from the germline V gene are MGHDK and SYGVNS. The ends were cut back, 2 bases at V and 4 bases at J, with 12 bases in the middle. In nucleotides, the CDR3 is TGTGCCAGCAGTGAAAGCGGGTCGCGCGGGGCCAACGTCCTGACTTTC. Residues: CASSESGSRGANVLTF.

This clonotype came up many times. This chain uses TRBV15 with TRBJ1-5, with no clear D. V lost 2 bases to trimming and J lost 4 bases, with 18 bases between them. The V gene's germline CDR1 is LNHNV and CDR2 YYDKDF (reference sequence). There are 17 residues in the CDR3. The CDR3 loop is CATSRSQSEGRNQPQHF. As DNA, the CDR3 is TGTGCCACCAGCAGATCGCAATCGGAAGGCAGGAATCAGCCCCAGCATTTT.

Concerning this clonotype itself: In this CDR3 the conserved last residue, phenylalanine or tryptophan, is missing, so a read error is likely. This sequence joins TRBV11-2 and TRBJ2-7; D gene uncertain. This CDR3 is built from 14 residues. The germline V gene encodes CDR1 SGHAT and CDR2 FQNNGV. The CDR3 sequence is CTSSLVDGLREQYL. DNA of the CDR3: TGTACCAGCAGCTTAGTGGACGGGCTACGGGAGCAGTACCTC.

This clonotype was counted ten times or more. The rearrangement uses TRBV27 and TRBJ2-2, with 7 nucleotides matching TRBD2. This CDR3 has 15 residues. Germline CDR1 and CDR2: MNHEY and SMNVEV (reference sequence). J gave up 1 base and V 5 bases, and 4 bases lay outside the gene matches. CDR3 protein: CASSPSGGNTGELFF. CDR3 nucleotides: TGTGCCAGCAGTCCCTCGGGGGGGAACACCGGGGAGCTGTTTTTT.

This clonotype rates as large (0.1 to 1%). The chain employs TRBV6-1 and TRBJ2-5; unclear D gene. CDR1 is MNHNS, CDR2 SASEGT, per germline. The V end lost 0 bases, the J end lost 1 base, and 0 bases lay between the germline ends. This CDR3 contains 12 residues. This CDR3 reads CASSEAQETQYF. Written as DNA, the CDR3 is TGTGCCAGCAGTGAAGCCCAAGAGACCCAGTACTTC.

In its sample, this clonotype was seen many times. V and J are TRBV5-1 and TRBJ2-7, with 13 bases fitting TRBD2. The CDR3 loop spans 16 amino acids. The germline V gene encodes CDR1 SGHRS and CDR2 YFSETQ. Trimming cost V 3 bases and J 6 bases; bases outside gene matches: 9. The CDR3 region has the DNA TGCGCCAGCAGCTCGGGACTAGCGGGATCCTCGCCCGAGCAGTACTTC. Translation: CASSSGLAGSSPEQYF. Together with reference TRBV5-1 and TRBJ2-7, the CDR3 gives the full variable domain: KAGVTQTPRYLIKTRGQQVTLSCSPISGHRSVSWYQQTPGQGLQFLFEYFSETQRNKGNFPGRFSGRQFSNSRSEMNVSTLELGDSALYLCASSSGLAGSSPEQYFGPGTRLTVT.

The chain is built from TRBV27 and TRBJ2-1; 7 bases are shared with TRBD2. Trimming removed 3 bases from V and 3 bases from J; junction bases left unmatched: 5. The CDR3 is made up of 15 amino acids. Germline CDR1 and CDR2: MNHEY and SMNVEV (reference sequence). CDR3 nucleotide sequence: TGTGCCAGCAGTTTTAGCGGGTATGGCTACAATGAGCAGTTCTTC. This sequence encodes CASSFSGYGYNEQFF.

This chain links TRBV6-1 with TRBJ1-5, with unresolved D. Germline V gene lookup returns CDR1 MNHNS and CDR2 SASEGT. V was pared by 11 bases and J by 6 bases, with 11 bases between. CDR3 length: 11 residues. The CDR3 spells CASGKAQPQHF. The CDR3 nucleotides are TGTGCCTCTGGAAAAGCTCAGCCCCAGCATTTT.

The V and J genes are TRBV3-1 and TRBJ2-6; D is uncertain. The CDR3 spans 17 residues. V was shortened by 6 bases and J by 0 bases, with 15 bases between the two germline ends. Per the germline V gene, CDR1 is LGHDT and CDR2 is YNNKEL (reference sequence). The CDR3, as DNA: TGTGCCAGCAGTCCCGCCAGCCGACCCTCTGGGGCCAACGTCCTGACTTTC. Amino acid sequence: CASSPASRPSGANVLTF.

This clonotype has only a few counts. This chain connects TRBV9 to TRBJ2-2, with D perhaps matching TRBD1 or TRBD2 (5 bases each). CDR3 length: 20 residues. V gave up 2 bases and J gave up 3 bases, with 26 bases separating them. Germline-derived CDR1 and CDR2 are SGDLS and YYNGEE. CDR3 in DNA: TGTGCCAGCAGCGTTAGGTCCCCGGGGCCCACCGCCGTCGACACCGGGGAGCTGTTTTTT. Its translation: CASSVRSPGPTAVDTGELFF.

At least ten counts were recorded for this clonotype. V gene TRBV6-2 or TRBV6-3 combines with J gene TRBJ1-1, with TRBD1 matching over 7 bases. This CDR3 spans 17 amino acids. The junction had 12 bases not matched to a gene; V was cut back by 2 bases and J by 3 bases. From germline, CDR1 is MNHEY and CDR2 SVGEGT. The CDR3: CASSYPIPQGVYTEAFF. The CDR3 DNA follows: TGTGCCAGCAGTTACCCGATCCCCCAGGGGGTCTACACTGAAGCTTTCTTT.